This passage covers 23 T cell receptor beta chains from one sample sequenced in a study of blood T cells in healthy people across ages. With a J-beta primer mix and a sample-barcoded 5' primer, a second PCR ran 7 to 11 cycles. TCRdb re-called the 5' RACE reads with MiXCR, one entry per CDR3 protein. The sample lists more than 800,000 distinct CDR3 sequences, 40% to 55% occurring once. Material: blood. Receptors were obtained from a woman aged 55-69 years in good health.

Turning to this clonotype: At one of its ends the junction is not consistent with the germline gene, which may arise from a read error. The chain joins TRBV6-5 to TRBJ2-7, with TRBD2 as a possible D gene (5 bases). There are 14 residues in the CDR3. Looked up from germline, CDR1 is MNHEY and CDR2 is SVGAGI. This chain's CDR3 is CASKGLSSSYEQYF. The CDR3 nucleotides read TGTGCCAGCAAAGGACTTTCCTCCTCCTACGAACAGTACTTC.

The sample holds one count of this clonotype. This chain uses TRBV27 with TRBJ2-1; 9 nucleotides line up with TRBD1. In germline, CDR1 is MNHEY, CDR2 SMNVEV (reference sequence). The CDR3 loop spans 15 amino acids. V shed 7 bases and J 7 bases; nucleotides not matched to a gene: 11. The CDR3 is CASTPGTGISNEQFF. The CDR3 coding sequence is TGTGCCAGCACCCCCGGGACAGGGATTTCGAATGAGCAGTTCTTC.

The chain employs TRBV20-1 and TRBJ2-1; D might be TRBD2 (5 bases). Per germline, CDR1 DFQATT and CDR2 SNEGSKA (reference sequence). The CDR3 is made up of 14 amino acids. V shed 3 bases and J shed 0 bases, with 9 bases lying between them. Written as DNA, the CDR3 is TGCAGTGCTAGGGACTGGATCTCCTACAATGAGCAGTTCTTC. It translates to CSARDWISYNEQFF.

This rearrangement joins TRBV5-1 to TRBJ2-3; D gene unclear. This CDR3 comprises 13 residues. Germline assignment: CDR1 SGHRS and CDR2 YFSETQ. The germline V and J ends were trimmed by 5 bases and 5 bases, with 12 bases remaining between them. The CDR3 coding sequence is TGCGCCAGCAGTCGAAATTTTGGAGATACGCAGTATTTT. Encoded protein: CASSRNFGDTQYF.

The chain combines TRBV27 with TRBJ2-3, with TRBD2 matching 8 bases. The V gene's germline CDR1 is MNHEY and CDR2 SMNVEV (reference sequence). The CDR3 extends over 14 amino acids. The V segment lost 1 base and the J segment 4 bases; nucleotides outside the gene matches: 1. The CDR3 DNA follows: TGTGCCAGCAGTTTATTGGGACTAGCAGATACGCAGTATTTT. Amino acid sequence: CASSLLGLADTQYF.

The rearrangement uses TRBV27 and TRBJ2-1; 10 nucleotides match TRBD1. This CDR3 region has 14 residues. Germline V CDR1 and CDR2: MNHEY, SMNVEV (reference sequence). The junction had 10 bases not matched to a gene; V was cut back by 10 bases and J by 7 bases. The CDR3 bases are TGTGCCACCAAGGACAGGGGGATTTTTAATGAGCAGTTCTTC. Amino acid sequence: CATKDRGIFNEQFF.

The rearrangement links TRBV20-1 to TRBJ2-3, with 13 bases fitting TRBD2. Germline CDR1 reads DFQATT; CDR2 reads SNEGSKA (reference sequence). CDR3 length: 17 residues. The J segment lost 4 bases and the V segment lost 0 bases, leaving 7 bases of the junction unmatched. In DNA form, the CDR3 reads TGCAGTGCTAGAGATCGGGGGACTAGCGGGATCGCAGATACGCAGTATTTT. This encodes CSARDRGTSGIADTQYF.

This chain connects TRBV5-1 to TRBJ2-5; D not certain. The CDR3 spans 14 residues. CDR1 and CDR2 (germline): SGHRS, YFSETQ. V gave up 0 bases and J gave up 3 bases, with 9 bases separating them. CDR3 sequence: CASSLETAKETQYF. DNA for the CDR3: TGCGCCAGCAGCTTGGAAACAGCAAAAGAGACCCAGTACTTC.

With respect to this clonotype: An end of the junction differs from the germline gene, which may be a read error. V gene TRBV7-2 combines with J gene TRBJ1-1; D not certain. The germline V gene encodes CDR1 SGHTA and CDR2 FQGNSA. This CDR3 has 16 amino acids. The CDR3 sequence: CASSPEGRRMNTEAFF. For the CDR3, the DNA is TGTGCCAGCAGCCCTGAAGGACGGCGGATGAACACTGAAGCTTTTTTT.

This sequence joins TRBV5-1 and TRBJ1-4; perhaps TRBD1 as D (6 bases). The V and J ends lost 4 bases and 0 bases respectively, with 10 bases between them. CDR1 and CDR2 (germline): SGHRS, YFSETQ. The CDR3 is 15 residues long. CDR3 sequence reads: CASSQTGTTNEKLFF. The DNA of the CDR3 is TGCGCCAGCAGCCAAACAGGGACAACTAATGAAAAACTGTTTTTT.

This sequence joins TRBV11-2 and TRBJ2-2; no reliable D call. The V and J ends lost 5 bases and 0 bases respectively, with 13 bases between them. In germline, CDR1 is SGHAT, CDR2 FQNNGV. This CDR3 comprises 16 residues. DNA of the CDR3: TGTGCCAGCAGCCTCGGAGCGCTCGCGAACACCGGGGAGCTGTTTTTT. Encoded protein: CASSLGALANTGELFF.

The table lists this clonotype with many counts. This chain joins TRBV5-6 and TRBJ2-3, with D maybe TRBD1 (5 bases). Germline V gene sequence: CDR1 SGHDT, CDR2 YYEEEE. V was trimmed by 4 bases and J by 2 bases, leaving 11 bases between them. This CDR3 comprises 14 residues. The CDR3 protein is CASSSTTDTDTQYF. CDR3 nucleotides: TGTGCCAGCAGCAGTACGACAGACACAGATACGCAGTATTTT. Drawing the rest from reference TRBV5-6 and TRBJ2-3, the complete variable domain is DAGVTQSPTHLIKTRGQQVTLRCSPKSGHDTVSWYQQALGQGPQFIFQYYEEEERQRGNFPDRFSGHQFPNYSSELNVNALLLGDSALYLCASSSTTDTDTQYFGPGTRLTVL.

The rearrangement joins TRBV3-1 to TRBJ2-1; D tentatively fits TRBD1 or TRBD2 (5 bases each). Trimming took off 0 bases at V and 9 bases at J, with 9 bases between the two ends. The CDR3 is 13 residues long. Germline values: CDR1 LGHDT, CDR2 YNNKEL (reference sequence). The CDR3 here is CASSQDRDGEQFF. CDR3 sequence (DNA): TGTGCCAGCAGCCAAGACAGGGACGGTGAGCAGTTCTTC.

This chain connects TRBV20-1 to TRBJ2-7; maybe TRBD1 (6 bases). Trimming stripped 1 base from V and 1 base from J, with 14 bases between. The CDR3 runs to 15 residues. CDR1 and CDR2 (germline): DFQATT, SNEGSKA (reference sequence). In nucleotides, the CDR3 is TGCAGTGCTAGAGGGTGGGGACAAGGTTCCTACGAGCAGTACTTC. The encoded protein is CSARGWGQGSYEQYF.

This clonotype turned up a few times. J is TRBJ2-6 and V is TRBV7-9; D call uncertain. The CDR3 covers 16 residues. With 3 bases removed from V and 0 bases from J, the gap between germline ends came to 9 bases. Germline values: CDR1 SEHNR, CDR2 FQNEAQ (reference sequence). This chain's CDR3 is CASSFGSTSGANVLTF. The CDR3 region has the DNA TGTGCCAGCAGCTTCGGCAGCACCTCTGGGGCCAACGTCCTGACTTTC.

The chain is built from TRBV27 and TRBJ1-5; D is perhaps TRBD1 (5 bases). The V gene lost 7 bases and the J gene lost 2 bases, with 12 bases spanning the gap. The germline CDR1 and CDR2 sequences are MNHEY and SMNVEV (reference sequence). This CDR3 is 14 amino acids long. The CDR3 here is CASTSMGGNQPQHF. In DNA, the CDR3 is TGTGCCAGCACCTCAATGGGGGGCAATCAGCCCCAGCATTTT.

Only a few counts were recorded for this clonotype. V is TRBV20-1 and J is TRBJ2-1; 8 bases are shared with TRBD2. The CDR3 length is 15 residues. Losses at the gene ends were 0 bases for V and 12 bases for J; bases not matched to a gene: 13. The germline V gene has CDR1 DFQATT and CDR2 SNEGSKA (reference sequence). The chain's CDR3 is CSARDSGLGARLQFF. CDR3 sequence (DNA): TGCAGTGCTAGAGATTCGGGACTAGGAGCCCGATTGCAGTTCTTC.

The chain uses TRBV7-2 and TRBJ2-1, with a tentative D call TRBD2 (6 bases). With the DNA end fitting TRBJ2-7 better, the J assignment may be wrong. The germline gives CDR1 SGHTA, CDR2 FQGNSA. The CDR3 is 14 residues long. In DNA, the CDR3 is TGTGCCAGCAGCTTAGCTATGGACTACAATGAGCAGTACTTC. Translation gives CASSLAMDYNEQYF.

V is TRBV10-3 and J is TRBJ2-3; 7 bases are a match to TRBD2. CDR3 length equals 14 residues. Germline trimming cut 11 bases from V and 0 bases from J; bases unmatched to any gene: 8. The germline V gene encodes CDR1 ENHRY and CDR2 SYGVKD. CDR3 DNA: TGTGCCGTAGTGGGGGGAGGGAGCACAGATACGCAGTATTTT. Amino acid sequence: CAVVGGGSTDTQYF.

Here the CDR3 DNA reads TGTGCCAGCAGACCGACAGGCATCACAGATACGCAGTATTTT. This sequence encodes CASRPTGITDTQYF. The V and J genes are TRBV12-3 or TRBV12-4 and TRBJ2-3; D may be TRBD1 (6 bases). The CDR3 is 14 amino acids. The ends were cut back, 6 bases at V and 2 bases at J, with 12 bases in the middle.

This sequence joins TRBV2 and TRBJ2-7; the D call may be TRBD1 or TRBD2 (7 bases each). With 7 bases removed from V and 6 bases from J, the gap between germline ends came to 16 bases. The CDR3 extends over 13 amino acids. CDR1 SNHLY and CDR2 FYNNEI come from the germline V gene. The CDR3 DNA is TGTGCCAGCATGGCTCCAGGGGGGGGCGAGCAGTACTTC. Protein: CASMAPGGGEQYF.

The chain employs TRBV3-1 and TRBJ1-2, with D possibly matching TRBD1 (5 bases). Germline V gene data show CDR1 as LGHDT and CDR2 as YNNKEL (reference sequence). The V end was cut by 4 bases, the J end by 1 base, with 13 bases between. This CDR3 has 15 residues. The CDR3 reads CASSLRRQGNYGYTF. The DNA of the CDR3 is TGTGCCAGCAGCCTCAGAAGGCAGGGTAACTATGGCTACACCTTC.

The V and J genes are TRBV2 and TRBJ2-5, with TRBD1 matching 10 bases. The J call may be wrong; the DNA end is better matched by TRBJ2-7. Germline assignment: CDR1 SNHLY and CDR2 FYNNEI. This CDR3 region has 13 residues. The CDR3 is CASSAGQGSEQYF. The CDR3 DNA reads as TGTGCCAGCAGTGCGGGACAGGGGTCCGAGCAGTACTTC.